The rows below give T cell receptor beta chains drawn from one sample of a study of shared clonotypes between healthy human individuals. The protocol was immunoSEQ multiplex PCR, while the TCRdb copy is restricted to in-frame clones and leaves out a portion. In the table there are 150,000 to 200,000 clones, just under 95% of which are singletons. The sequenced sample was naive CD4+ T cells sorted from blood. Receptors originate from a woman in her thirties in good health. Each CDR3 is given with its conserved first and last residue.

j_gene: TRBJ1-1
v_gene: TRBV2
CDR3aa: CASSEWGQRMNTEAFF

j_gene: TRBJ2-7
v_gene: TRBV5-5
CDR3aa: CASSSSGASYEQYF

j_gene: TRBJ2-7
v_gene: TRBV18
CDR3aa: CASSRDSNSYEQYF

j_gene: TRBJ2-7
v_gene: TRBV6-6
CDR3aa: CASSYDLLAGVSEQYF

j_gene: TRBJ2-7
v_gene: TRBV6-1
CDR3aa: CASRRTRSYEQYF

j_gene: TRBJ2-5
v_gene: TRBV19
CDR3aa: CASSTRTSTKNQETQYF

j_gene: TRBJ2-5
v_gene: TRBV5-1
CDR3aa: CASSLMGKETQYF

j_gene: TRBJ1-1
v_gene: TRBV2
CDR3aa: CASSVSQSLSEAFF

j_gene: TRBJ2-3
v_gene: TRBV6-1
CDR3aa: CASSELGGDTQYF

j_gene: TRBJ2-7
v_gene: TRBV19
CDR3aa: CASMGRESREQYF

j_gene: TRBJ2-3
v_gene: TRBV6-6
CDR3aa: CASSIRGGRVKDTQYF

j_gene: TRBJ2-7
v_gene: TRBV6-5
CDR3aa: CASRTGGHRYEQYF

j_gene: TRBJ2-1
v_gene: TRBV5-1
CDR3aa: CASSLDWEQFF

j_gene: TRBJ1-5
v_gene: TRBV10-2
CDR3aa: CASSERDAAREPQHF

j_gene: TRBJ1-1
v_gene: TRBV28
CDR3aa: CASSSPGTVHEAFF

j_gene: TRBJ1-4
v_gene: TRBV6-5
CDR3aa: CASRTEGAAGEKLFF

j_gene: TRBJ2-7
v_gene: TRBV28
CDR3aa: CASRLRAGATYEQYF

j_gene: TRBJ1-1
v_gene: TRBV28
CDR3aa: CASITGTYTEAFF

j_gene: TRBJ2-4
v_gene: TRBV4-1
CDR3aa: CASSHPSGRGSNIQYF

j_gene: TRBJ2-7
v_gene: TRBV30
CDR3aa: CACHLGGKRNEQYF

j_gene: TRBJ2-1
v_gene: TRBV27
CDR3aa: CASSPGLAGYHSYNEQFF

j_gene: TRBJ2-4
v_gene: TRBV7-9
CDR3aa: CASSLRVGASKNIQYF

j_gene: TRBJ2-5
v_gene: TRBV7-3
CDR3aa: CASSPGLAGGETQYF

j_gene: TRBJ1-1
v_gene: TRBV28
CDR3aa: CASRTGLNTEAFF

j_gene: TRBJ2-7
v_gene: TRBV11-3
CDR3aa: CASSPGTSGSYEQYF

j_gene: TRBJ2-7
v_gene: TRBV28
CDR3aa: CASSTPGLAGGTYEQYF

j_gene: TRBJ2-7
v_gene: TRBV28
CDR3aa: CASRFRDGYEQYF

j_gene: .
v_gene: TRBV5-4
CDR3aa: CASSFSGHEQYF

j_gene: TRBJ2-7
v_gene: TRBV14
CDR3aa: CASSLAGDSYEQYF

j_gene: TRBJ1-3
v_gene: TRBV6-1
CDR3aa: CASSEVEGNTIYF

j_gene: TRBJ1-4
v_gene: TRBV5-6
CDR3aa: CASSRGEAVEKLFF

j_gene: TRBJ2-3
v_gene: TRBV7-2
CDR3aa: CASSPRTSGSTDTQYF

j_gene: TRBJ2-3
v_gene: TRBV5-1
CDR3aa: CASSPISGRAADTQYF

j_gene: TRBJ1-1
v_gene: TRBV10-3
CDR3aa: CAISDRTGSNTEAFF

j_gene: TRBJ2-7
v_gene: TRBV28
CDR3aa: CASSWTRYEQYF

j_gene: TRBJ2-3
v_gene: TRBV7-7
CDR3aa: CASSSGAGGLDTQYF

j_gene: TRBJ1-4
v_gene: TRBV4-1
CDR3aa: CASSQGRGATNEKLFF

j_gene: TRBJ2-5
v_gene: TRBV5-6
CDR3aa: CASSPTSGPQETQYF

j_gene: TRBJ2-3
v_gene: TRBV11-3
CDR3aa: CASSLGVAGEFDTQYF

j_gene: TRBJ2-7
v_gene: TRBV28
CDR3aa: CASSLVIGREAYEQYF

j_gene: TRBJ2-1
v_gene: TRBV7-6
CDR3aa: CASSLGPSGGDNEQFF

j_gene: TRBJ1-4
v_gene: TRBV7-9
CDR3aa: CASSLAGVEKLFF

j_gene: TRBJ2-7
v_gene: TRBV6-1
CDR3aa: CASSFRGIGSYEQYF

j_gene: TRBJ2-5
v_gene: TRBV5-4
CDR3aa: CASSWETGTIQQQYF

j_gene: TRBJ2-7
v_gene: TRBV10-2
CDR3aa: CATTQGIGSYEQYF

j_gene: .
v_gene: TRBV28
CDR3aa: CASSRTYRRTATYEQYF

j_gene: TRBJ2-7
v_gene: TRBV21-1
CDR3aa: CARAGGLISWNEQYF

j_gene: TRBJ2-2
v_gene: TRBV4-1
CDR3aa: CASSQDPQTWPTFTGELFF

j_gene: TRBJ2-1
v_gene: TRBV9
CDR3aa: CASSVGLAGSSYNEQFF

j_gene: TRBJ2-3
v_gene: TRBV28
CDR3aa: CASSLYGRVSTDTQYF

j_gene: TRBJ1-6
v_gene: TRBV19
CDR3aa: CASSTGDRGSSPLHF

j_gene: TRBJ2-7
v_gene: TRBV13
CDR3aa: CASSGRIGLVSYEQYF

j_gene: TRBJ1-4
v_gene: TRBV7-3
CDR3aa: CASSLRGGEKLFF

j_gene: .
v_gene: TRBV27
CDR3aa: CARNSVSGSYEQYF

j_gene: TRBJ2-5
v_gene: TRBV5-8
CDR3aa: CASSNNQPGGAQYF

j_gene: TRBJ1-1
v_gene: TRBV6-5
CDR3aa: CASTTGTEAFF

j_gene: TRBJ2-1
v_gene: TRBV10-2
CDR3aa: CASAGGGLATDEQFF